The TCR beta chain under discussion was sequenced for a study of CD8 T cells in Susac syndrome. A quantity of roughly 0.5 to 1 ug RNA underwent reverse transcription using random hexamers. Multiplex immunoSEQ PCR targeted 54 Vbeta and 13 Jbeta TCR beta segments. TCRdb called the immunoSEQ multiplex PCR reads again in MiXCR, with one record for every CDR3 protein. Of roughly 180,000 distinct CDR3 sequences in the sample, about 95% were seen once. In blood CD8+ and CD4+ T cells, TCR beta underwent sequencing. Controls matched for sex and age were healthy donors. TEMRA cells were FACS-enriched, unlike CD8+ and CD4+ T cells, which were negatively isolated. The CDR3 totals 13 residues. CDR1 SQVTM and CDR2 ANQGSEA come from the germline V gene. The V end was cut by 3 bases, the J end by 5 bases, with 10 bases between.

Input material: CD4+ T cells from PBMCs. The chain employs TRBV29-1 and TRBJ2-2; D may be TRBD2 (5 bases). This TCR derives from a human donor in good health. The CDR3 here is CSVERAGTGELFF. CDR3 nucleotide sequence: TGCAGCGTTGAGAGGGCCGGAACCGGGGAGCTGTTTTTT.